A single sample gave rise to the 21 T cell receptor beta chains below, sequenced in a study of T cell repertoires in cytomegalovirus infection. TCRdb used MiXCR to reprocess the reads, holding one entry per CDR3 protein. The repertoire holds roughly 350,000 distinct CDR3 sequences, with about a third as singletons. The antigens for these receptors are not known. The sample was cultured PBMCs, taken from culture after CMV antigen stimulation. All receptors derive from a human donor in good health (CMV status not recorded). Some clones in this sample may be carry-over from other donors' samples.

The chain joins TRBV7-2 to TRBJ2-3; TRBD2 agrees at 14 bases. The CDR3 has 17 residues. Trimming cost V 2 bases and J 4 bases; bases outside gene matches: 5. CDR1 is SGHTA, CDR2 FQGNSA, per germline. CDR3 sequence: CASSLRTSGRTADTQYF. The DNA of the CDR3 is TGTGCCAGCAGCTTAAGGACTAGCGGGAGGACGGCAGATACGCAGTATTTT.

This clonotype has a handful of counts. This chain connects TRBV19 to TRBJ2-1; the D is unclear. The CDR3 extends over 13 amino acids. Trimming took 7 bases from V and 8 from J, leaving 15 bases between them. The germline V gene has CDR1 LNHDA and CDR2 SQIVND (reference sequence). The CDR3 sequence: CASKMNLGDEQFF. As DNA, the CDR3 is TGTGCCAGTAAGATGAACCTTGGGGATGAGCAGTTCTTC.

This clonotype showed up just once. This chain connects TRBV4-3 to TRBJ1-1; D is unresolved. V lost 1 base and J lost 1, with 10 bases in between. Germline-derived CDR1 and CDR2 are LGHNA and YSLEER. The CDR3 loop spans 15 amino acids. This chain's CDR3 is CASSQAHPRNTEAFF. Written as DNA, the CDR3 is TGCGCCAGCAGCCAAGCCCACCCGAGGAACACTGAAGCTTTCTTT.

The rearrangement joins TRBV6-2 or TRBV6-3 to TRBJ1-1; unclear D gene. The CDR3 extends over 16 amino acids. The V and J ends lost 0 bases and 2 bases respectively, with 13 bases between them. Germline loops: CDR1 MNHEY, CDR2 SVGEGT. The CDR3 coding sequence is TGTGCCAGCAGTTACTCGTACCCGGGAACCAACACTGAAGCTTTCTTT. Its protein product is CASSYSYPGTNTEAFF.

The chain joins TRBV11-3 to TRBJ2-1; 14 bases fit TRBD2. There are 19 residues in the CDR3. Germline CDR1 SGHNT, CDR2 YENEEA. V lost 1 base and J lost 5; bases outside the gene matches: 10. CDR3 amino acids: CASSLGLAGGGGINNEQFF. CDR3 sequence (DNA): TGTGCCAGCAGCTTAGGACTAGCGGGAGGGGGGGGGATAAACAATGAGCAGTTCTTC.

This clonotype was detected only a few times. The rearrangement uses TRBV7-2 and TRBJ2-3; 7 bases line up with TRBD2. Per germline, CDR1 SGHTA and CDR2 FQGNSA. There are 15 residues in the CDR3. V was pared by 4 bases and J by 0 bases, with 4 bases of the junction left unmatched. CDR3 region: CASSWISGSTDTQYF. DNA of the CDR3: TGTGCCAGCAGCTGGATTAGCGGGAGCACAGATACGCAGTATTTT.

At least ten counts were recorded for this clonotype. CDR3: CASSLDLGQLVEQYF. In DNA form, the CDR3 reads TGTGCCAGCAGCTTAGACTTGGGACAGCTCGTCGAGCAGTACTTC. The rearrangement links TRBV7-2 to TRBJ2-7; 7 bases are shared with TRBD1. The CDR3 loop spans 15 amino acids. Trimming took 1 base from V and 6 from J; bases not matched to a gene: 9. From germline, CDR1 is SGHTA and CDR2 FQGNSA.

V gene TRBV5-4 combines with J gene TRBJ2-7, with TRBD1 matching 7 bases. The germline CDR1 and CDR2 sequences are SGHNT and YYREEE (reference sequence). The V segment lost 0 bases and the J segment 7 bases; nucleotides outside the gene matches: 1. The CDR3 consists of 12 residues. CDR3 sequence: CASSLEDREQYV. CDR3 DNA sequence: TGTGCCAGCAGCTTGGAGGACAGGGAGCAGTACGTC.

This clonotype came up many times. The chain couples TRBV7-6 to TRBJ2-3; D remains unclear. Trimming left V 8 bases short and J 1 base short, with 1 base between. CDR1 and CDR2 (germline): SGHVS, FNYEAQ. The CDR3 loop spans 10 amino acids. In DNA form, the CDR3 reads TGTGCCAGCGGCACAGATACGCAGTATTTT. It specifies CASGTDTQYF.

J is TRBJ1-2 and V is TRBV4-1; 7 bases fit TRBD1. The CDR3 is 14 residues long. The germline V gene encodes CDR1 MGHRA and CDR2 YSYEKL. The V gene end was trimmed by 2 bases and the J gene end by 10 bases; junction bases not matched to a gene: 10. In nucleotides, the CDR3 is TGCGCCAGCAGCCAAACGACAGGGCCCACCGCCTACACCTTC. Amino acid sequence: CASSQTTGPTAYTF.

The chain links TRBV7-2 to TRBJ1-1; 7 nucleotides line up with TRBD1. The V and J ends lost 4 bases and 4 bases, in that order; junction bases with no gene match: 6. CDR3 length equals 14 residues. Germline assignment: CDR1 SGHTA and CDR2 FQGNSA. In DNA form, the CDR3 reads TGTGCCAGCAGCTCGCGACAGGGACGCACTGAAGCTTTCTTT. Translating gives CASSSRQGRTEAFF.

The V and J genes are TRBV28 and TRBJ2-7, with 8 bases matching TRBD1. The junction had 4 bases not matched to a gene; V was cut back by 6 bases and J by 0 bases. The CDR3 is made up of 14 amino acids. Germline CDR1 is MDHEN and CDR2 is SYDVKM. This CDR3 reads CASRGTGYSYEQYF. The CDR3, as DNA: TGTGCCAGCAGGGGGACAGGTTACTCCTACGAGCAGTACTTC.

In its sample, this clonotype was seen a few times. For the CDR3, the DNA is TGTGCCAGCAGCGCGGGACAGGGCGGCTACAATGAGCAGTTCTTC. Its translation: CASSAGQGGYNEQFF. This chain links TRBV7-2 with TRBJ2-1; TRBD1 aligns across 9 bases. Germline CDR1 reads SGHTA; CDR2 reads FQGNSA. The CDR3 sequence is 15 residues long. Unmatched junction bases numbered 5, after V lost 5 bases and J lost 3 bases.

The CDR3 coding sequence is TGTGCCAGCAGTTACTTATCGGGGGGTTTCGGCTACGAGCAGTACTTC. This codes for CASSYLSGGFGYEQYF. The V call is TRBV6-2 or TRBV6-3, the J call TRBJ2-7; the match to TRBD2 covers 7 bases. The germline V gene encodes CDR1 MNHEY and CDR2 SVGEGT. The CDR3 is 16 residues long. The V gene end was trimmed by 1 base and the J gene end by 3 bases; junction bases not matched to a gene: 9.

The chain employs TRBV7-2 and TRBJ2-5; no clear D. Germline V lookup: CDR1 SGHTA, CDR2 FQGNSA. The CDR3 is made up of 12 amino acids. V lost 3 bases, J lost 2 bases, and 4 bases lay in between. The CDR3 loop is CASSFEQETQYF. The CDR3 DNA sequence: TGTGCCAGCAGCTTCGAACAAGAGACCCAGTACTTC.

In its sample, this clonotype was seen a few times. The J gene is TRBJ2-7, the V gene TRBV6-1; a possible D gene is TRBD2 (5 bases). Germline CDR1 is MNHNS and CDR2 is SASEGT. This CDR3 is built from 17 residues. The germline V and J ends were trimmed by 6 bases and 2 bases, with 23 bases remaining between them. This chain's CDR3 is CASSQAGSGWFAYEQYF. The CDR3 region has the DNA TGTGCCAGCAGCCAAGCAGGTTCGGGGTGGTTCGCCTACGAGCAGTACTTC.

This clonotype was observed a few times. The rearrangement links TRBV6-2 or TRBV6-3 to TRBJ1-1, with D possibly matching TRBD1 (6 bases). The CDR3 consists of 14 residues. Trimming removed 5 bases from V and 1 base from J, with 11 bases in between. Germline V CDR1 and CDR2: MNHEY, SVGEGT. This CDR3 reads CASSPQQGNTEAFF. CDR3 sequence (DNA): TGTGCCAGCAGTCCACAACAGGGGAACACTGAAGCTTTCTTT.

This clonotype was recorded many times. This chain uses TRBV7-2 with TRBJ1-1, with D possibly TRBD1 on 5 matching bases. The CDR3 has 13 residues. Germline-derived CDR1 and CDR2 are SGHTA and FQGNSA. V was clipped by 1 base and J by 4 bases, with 7 bases between them. CDR3 nucleotides: TGTGCCAGCAGCTTAGGAGGGGCCACTGAAGCTTTCTTT. Translating it yields CASSLGGATEAFF.

The chain carries TRBV5-4 and TRBJ2-1, with a possible D match to TRBD2 (6 bases). CDR3 size: 15 residues. Germline V CDR1 and CDR2: SGHNT, YYREEE (reference sequence). The V and J ends lost 3 bases and 5 bases respectively, with 15 bases between them. Here the CDR3 reads CASSSDLGGNNEQFF. The CDR3 DNA follows: TGTGCCAGCAGCTCCGACCTTGGGGGGAACAATGAGCAGTTCTTC.

The chain carries TRBV20-1 and TRBJ2-3; 16 nucleotides match TRBD2. The V segment lost 6 bases and the J segment 3 bases; nucleotides outside the gene matches: 12. This CDR3 comprises 18 residues. Per germline, CDR1 DFQATT and CDR2 SNEGSKA (reference sequence). CDR3 protein: CSARNIPGLAGGTDTQYF. As DNA, the CDR3 is TGCAGTGCGAGAAATATACCGGGACTAGCGGGAGGGACAGATACGCAGTATTTT.

Written as DNA, the CDR3 is TGTGCCAGCAGCGCGACAGCCTACGAGCAGTACTTC. It specifies CASSATAYEQYF. The chain employs TRBV7-2 and TRBJ2-7, with D tentatively TRBD1 (5 bases). CDR3 size: 12 residues. Trimming pared 5 bases from V and 2 bases from J, leaving 7 bases between. CDR1 is SGHTA, CDR2 FQGNSA, per germline.